One and the same sample provided the 2 T cell receptor beta chains below, sequenced in a study of Graves' ophthalmopathy and Graves' hyperthyroidism. RNA transcripts were the template, and TCR beta CDR3 regions were amplified from them. Second-round multiplex PCR came after a first-round RT-PCR that employed HTBI primers. TCRdb ran MiXCR on the multiplex PCR reads and lists one entry per CDR3 protein. The profile shows approximately 700,000 distinct CDR3 sequences, about 44% of them singletons. Sequencing input: peripheral blood. The receptor source for this set is an adult man with Graves' ophthalmopathy.

The J gene is TRBJ2-7, the V gene TRBV20-1; TRBD1 matches 7 bases. This CDR3 has 14 residues. In germline, CDR1 is DFQATT, CDR2 SNEGSKA (reference sequence). J was trimmed by 5 bases and V by 7 bases; bases with no gene match: 14. The CDR3 DNA reads as TGCAGTGGGGGAGACAGGGTTGATGTCAACGAGCAGTACTTC. Amino acid sequence: CSGGDRVDVNEQYF.

This clonotype has a handful of counts. The chain has TRBV6-4 and TRBJ1-6; D remains ambiguous. The CDR3 is 13 residues long. Germline V gene sequence: CDR1 MRHNA, CDR2 SNTAGT. V gave up 0 bases and J gave up 7 bases, with 4 bases separating them. In DNA, the CDR3 is TGTGCCAGCAGTGACTCGTTAAATTCACCCCTCCACTTT. Amino acid sequence: CASSDSLNSPLHF.